Listed below are T cell receptor beta chains from one sample, sequenced in a study of T-cell memory formation after mild COVID-19. From the 5' RACE reads, TCRdb called clonotypes with MiXCR, one entry per CDR3 protein. Seen here are 400,000 to 450,000 distinct CDR3 sequences, under 20% observed once, and the top ten hold approximately 21%. Sequencing input: PBMCs or a T cell subset sorted from them (not recorded which). All receptors come from a man aged 18-30 years who had mild COVID-19 (a few samples of this study predate the infection). Cell type and time point are not known. The CDR3 runs from the conserved cysteine through the conserved F or W. Each record gives: D gene, clone size, J gene, CDR3 length, V gene, CDR3 protein, CDR3 DNA. A D gene is named only where the DNA matches it firmly. Rows give clone size only sometimes, using once, few, many, or a class for an expanded clone.

>TRBD2|-|TRBJ2-3|15|TRBV7-3
CASRAGLAESDTQYF
TGTGCCAGCAGAGCGGGACTAGCAGAATCAGATACGCAGTATTTT
>-|many|TRBJ1-5|13|TRBV9
CASSVASGGPQHF
TGTGCCAGCAGCGTAGCTTCCGGGGGGCCCCAGCATTTT
>TRBD2|-|TRBJ2-3|14|TRBV20-1
CSAGPGLGTDTQYF
TGCAGTGCTGGCCCGGGACTAGGGACAGATACGCAGTATTTT
>TRBD2|-|TRBJ2-7|17|TRBV25-1
CASSEQTPGLAAYEQYF
TGTGCCAGCAGTGAACAAACGCCAGGACTAGCGGCCTACGAGCAGTACTTC
>TRBD1|few|TRBJ2-4|15|TRBV30
CAWSSHRQGKNIQYF
TGTGCCTGGAGTTCCCACCGACAGGGCAAAAACATTCAGTACTTC
>-|-|TRBJ1-1|13|TRBV20-1
CSANSGGNTEAFF
TGCAGTGCTAATTCGGGGGGGAACACTGAAGCTTTCTTT
>TRBD2|-|TRBJ2-3|16|TRBV29-1
CSGTQWGGSGTDTQYF
TGCAGCGGAACCCAATGGGGGGGTAGTGGGACAGATACGCAGTATTTT
>-|-|TRBJ2-1|17|TRBV5-1
CASSYQGGLNQYNEQFF
TGCGCCAGCAGCTACCAGGGGGGGCTCAACCAATACAATGAGCAGTTCTTC
>-|-|TRBJ2-5|15|TRBV4-3
CASSQDQPGAGTQYF
TGCGCCAGCAGCCAAGATCAACCAGGGGCCGGGACCCAGTACTTC
>TRBD2|many|TRBJ2-3|14|TRBV5-4
CASSGGGSTDTQYF
TGTGCCTCCAGCGGGGGAGGATCCACAGATACGCAGTATTTT
>-|-|TRBJ2-4|13|TRBV5-1
CASSPGTKNIQYF
TGCGCCAGCAGCCCCGGGACCAAAAACATTCAGTACTTC